This T cell receptor beta chain was obtained from a study of blood T cells in healthy people across ages. Background on the study: Template switching retrieved approximately one barcoded beta molecule for each two T cells.

CDR1 and CDR2 from the germline V gene are MNHNS and SASEGT. The V end lost 1 base, the J end lost 6 bases, and 12 bases lay between the germline ends. The CDR3 contains 14 residues. This clonotype was counted only a few times. What it binds is not known. Study conclusions and caveats: Among long-lived donors, naive CD4+ cells were more numerous and diversity higher than in aged donors.

A second PCR, run for about 7 to 11 cycles, used a sample-barcoded 5' primer plus a J-beta primer mix. Every single cDNA molecule received a tag from a template-switch adaptor with 12 random nucleotides. TCRdb independently ran MiXCR on the 5' RACE reads; one entry per CDR3 protein. The sample carries some 370,000 distinct CDR3 sequences, 52% recorded once. Those donating, healthy Caucasian individuals from Russia, were aged about 6 to 95. Sequenced material: blood. The gene calls are TRBV6-1 and TRBJ1-2, with no clear D. The TCR originated in a man aged 60 to 69 in good health. The CDR3 sequence is CASSEDWAGDGYTF. The CDR3 DNA is TGTGCCAGCAGTGAAGATTGGGCAGGAGATGGCTACACCTTC.